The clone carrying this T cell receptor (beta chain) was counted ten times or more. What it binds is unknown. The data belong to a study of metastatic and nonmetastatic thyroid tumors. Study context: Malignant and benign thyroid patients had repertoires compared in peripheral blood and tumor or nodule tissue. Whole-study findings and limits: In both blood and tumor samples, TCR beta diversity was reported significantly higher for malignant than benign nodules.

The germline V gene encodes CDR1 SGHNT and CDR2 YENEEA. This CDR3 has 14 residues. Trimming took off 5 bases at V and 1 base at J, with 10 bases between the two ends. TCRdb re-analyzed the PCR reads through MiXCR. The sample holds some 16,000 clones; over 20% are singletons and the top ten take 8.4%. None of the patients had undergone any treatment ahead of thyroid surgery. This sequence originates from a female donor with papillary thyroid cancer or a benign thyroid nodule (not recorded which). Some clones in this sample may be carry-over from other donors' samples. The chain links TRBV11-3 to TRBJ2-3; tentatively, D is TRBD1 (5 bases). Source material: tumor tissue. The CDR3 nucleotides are TGTGCCAGCAGCCCCCTAGGGGGCACAGATACGCAGTATTTT. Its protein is CASSPLGGTDTQYF.